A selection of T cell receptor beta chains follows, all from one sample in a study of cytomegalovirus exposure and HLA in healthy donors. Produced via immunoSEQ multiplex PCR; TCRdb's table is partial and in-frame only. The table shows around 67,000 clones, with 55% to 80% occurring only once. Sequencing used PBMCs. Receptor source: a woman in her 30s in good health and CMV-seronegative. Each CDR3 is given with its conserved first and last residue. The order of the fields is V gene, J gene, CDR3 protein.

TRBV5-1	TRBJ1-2	CASSRTGVDGYTF
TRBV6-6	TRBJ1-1	CASSSTGTLQAFF
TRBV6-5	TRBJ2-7	CASSYSGTDPYEQYF
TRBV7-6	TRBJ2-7	CASSPDSNPSYEQYF
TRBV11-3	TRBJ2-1	CASSSGQGNIYEQFF
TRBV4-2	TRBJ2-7	CASSQDRLDYEQYF
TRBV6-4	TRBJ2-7	CASTRDSVREQYF
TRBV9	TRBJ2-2	CASSVGAGDGELFF
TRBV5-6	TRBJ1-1	CASSLYRGRPGNTEAFF
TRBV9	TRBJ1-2	CASSVASYVRHYGYTF
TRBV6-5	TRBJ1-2	CASTQDRGGGYTF
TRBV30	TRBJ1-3	CAWNFRANTIYF
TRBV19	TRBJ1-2	CADRVPGRNYGYTF
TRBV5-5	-	CASSLTAVYEQYF
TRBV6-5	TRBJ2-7	CASSSGQVRSYEQYF
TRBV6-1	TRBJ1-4	CASSEARGLGEKLFF
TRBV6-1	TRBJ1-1	CASSRPDSWTEAFF
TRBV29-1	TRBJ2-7	CSVVWTGSYEQYF
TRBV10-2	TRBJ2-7	CASSDRCEPDGAYEQYF
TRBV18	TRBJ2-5	CASFQGGAAETQYF
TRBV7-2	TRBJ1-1	CASSPTTNTEAFF